One and the same sample provided the 3 T cell receptor beta chains below, sequenced in a study of T cell repertoires in cytomegalovirus infection. TCRdb reanalysed the reads using MiXCR and keeps one entry per CDR3 protein. This table has some 920,000 distinct CDR3 sequences, roughly 30% appearing once. No antigen has been assigned to these receptors. The source was cultured CD8+ T cells from PBMCs, collected from culture after CMV antigen stimulation. The receptor set was obtained from a human donor in good health (CMV status not recorded). Some clones in this sample may be carry-over from other donors' samples.

This chain joins TRBV24-1 and TRBJ2-1; the D is unclear. Trimming removed 1 base from V and 0 bases from J, with 12 bases in between. CDR3 length equals 17 residues. Per germline, CDR1 KGHDR and CDR2 SFDVKD. CDR3 bases: TGTGCCACCAGTGATTTTAGGAGACAAAGCTCCTACAATGAGCAGTTCTTC. The encoded protein is CATSDFRRQSSYNEQFF.

Remarks on this clonotype: A clone one base away is much larger, so this may be a read error. The V gene is TRBV27, the J gene TRBJ2-3; D gene unclear. Looked up from germline, CDR1 is MNHEY and CDR2 is SMNVEV (reference sequence). The CDR3 extends over 13 amino acids. The CDR3 protein is CANSFHGADTQYF. In DNA, the CDR3 is TGTGCCAACAGTTTCCATGGGGCAGATACGCAGTATTTT.

This clonotype came up a few times. The chain carries TRBV7-8 and TRBJ1-1; the D is unclear. Germline loops: CDR1 SGHVS, CDR2 FQNEAQ. The CDR3 loop spans 12 amino acids. Trimming shortened V by 10 bases and J by 1 base, and 10 bases separated the two germline ends. The CDR3 region has the DNA TGTGCCACCCTTACAGAGAACACTGAAGCTTTCTTT. Translated, it gives CATLTENTEAFF. Together with reference TRBV7-8 and TRBJ1-1, the CDR3 gives the full variable domain: GAGVSQSPRYKVAKRGQDVALRCDPISGHVSLFWYQQALGQGPEFLTYFQNEAQLDKSGLPSDRFFAERPEGSVSTLKIQRTQQEDSAVYLCATLTENTEAFFGQGTRLTVV.